The present TCR beta chain was sequenced within a study of blood T cell repertoires in COVID-19. Overall study context: Collection of acute and convalescent COVID-19 samples took place in the United States, Italy and Spain. From T cells, B-cell-depleted T cells, or PBMCs came the material, which was cDNA or gDNA.

Patients at the Seattle site were enrolled during active infection and followed longitudinally. Per the authors' pipeline: Reference gene primer amplification in the assay estimated nucleated cell counts. The protocol was immunoSEQ multiplex PCR, while the TCRdb copy is restricted to in-frame clones and leaves out a portion. From that table come the V and J calls and clone size; the DNA was used to work out D and trimming. The top ten hold about 3% of the sample, which has about 370,000 clones, about 89% seen once. Germline V CDR1 and CDR2: SGHDN, FVKESK. The CDR3 sequence is 17 residues long. The V segment lost 0 bases and the J segment 4 bases; nucleotides outside the gene matches: 9. A single count supports this clone.

The rearrangement uses TRBV14 and TRBJ2-1; 7 bases line up with TRBD2. This clonotype originated in a woman aged 30 to 39 with COVID-19, enrolled during active disease. The specimen sequenced was peripheral blood. CDR3 in amino acids: CASSQDGGRGRYNEQFF. The CDR3 nucleotides read TGTGCCAGCAGCCAAGACGGTGGGAGGGGCCGGTACAATGAGCAGTTCTTC.